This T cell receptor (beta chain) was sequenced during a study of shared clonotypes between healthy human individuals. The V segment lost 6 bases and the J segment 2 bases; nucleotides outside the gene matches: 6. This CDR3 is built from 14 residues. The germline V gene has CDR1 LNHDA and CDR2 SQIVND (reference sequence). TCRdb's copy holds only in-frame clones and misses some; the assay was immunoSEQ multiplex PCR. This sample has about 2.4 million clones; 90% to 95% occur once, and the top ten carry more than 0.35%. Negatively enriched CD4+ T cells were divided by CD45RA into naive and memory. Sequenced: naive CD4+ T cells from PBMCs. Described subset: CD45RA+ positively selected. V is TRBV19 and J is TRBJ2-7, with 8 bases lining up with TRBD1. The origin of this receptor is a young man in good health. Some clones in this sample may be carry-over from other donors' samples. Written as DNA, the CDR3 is TGTGCCAGTAGCAAGGACAGGGTTACCTACGAGCAGTACTTC. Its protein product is CASSKDRVTYEQYF.